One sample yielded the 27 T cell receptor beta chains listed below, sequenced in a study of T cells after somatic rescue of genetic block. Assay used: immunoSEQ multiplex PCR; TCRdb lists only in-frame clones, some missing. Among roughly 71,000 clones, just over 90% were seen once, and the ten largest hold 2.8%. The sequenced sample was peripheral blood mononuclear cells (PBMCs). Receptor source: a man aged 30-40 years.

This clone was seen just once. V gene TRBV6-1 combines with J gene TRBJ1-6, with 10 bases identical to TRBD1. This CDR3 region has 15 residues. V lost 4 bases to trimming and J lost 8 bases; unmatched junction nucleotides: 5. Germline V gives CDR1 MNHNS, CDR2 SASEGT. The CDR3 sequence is CASSGTGTGDSPLHF. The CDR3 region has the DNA TGTGCCAGCAGTGGGACCGGGACAGGGGATTCACCCCTCCACTTT.

In DNA form, the CDR3 reads TGTGCCAGCAGCCCGGACCTGGGGACGAACCGAAACACCATATATTTT. This sequence encodes CASSPDLGTNRNTIYF. The genes are TRBV5-5 and TRBJ1-3; a possible D gene is TRBD1 (5 bases). Germline V gene lookup returns CDR1 SGHKS and CDR2 YYEKEE (reference sequence). V lost 4 bases to trimming and J lost 5 bases, with 19 bases between them. There are 16 residues in the CDR3. Complete variable domain (other parts from reference TRBV5-5 and TRBJ1-3): DAGVTQSPTHLIKTRGQQVTLRCSPISGHKSVSWYQQVLGQGPQFIFQYYEKEERGRGNFPDRFSARQFPNYSSELNVNALLLGDSALYLCASSPDLGTNRNTIYFGEGSWLTVV.

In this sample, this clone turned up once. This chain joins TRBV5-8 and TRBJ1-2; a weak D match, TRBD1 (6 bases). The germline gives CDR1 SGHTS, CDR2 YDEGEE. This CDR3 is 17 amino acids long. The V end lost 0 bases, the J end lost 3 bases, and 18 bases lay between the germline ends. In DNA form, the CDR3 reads TGTGCCAGCAGCTTGGCCACAGGGCGGCGGAAGTACTATGGCTACACCTTC. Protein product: CASSLATGRRKYYGYTF.

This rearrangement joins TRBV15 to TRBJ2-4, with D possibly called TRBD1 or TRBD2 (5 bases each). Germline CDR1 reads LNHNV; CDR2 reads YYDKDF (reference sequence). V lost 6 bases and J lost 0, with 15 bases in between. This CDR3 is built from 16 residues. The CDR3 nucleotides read TGTGCCACCAGAGAAGAGGGGAGATTAGCCAAAAACATTCAGTACTTC. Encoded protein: CATREEGRLAKNIQYF.

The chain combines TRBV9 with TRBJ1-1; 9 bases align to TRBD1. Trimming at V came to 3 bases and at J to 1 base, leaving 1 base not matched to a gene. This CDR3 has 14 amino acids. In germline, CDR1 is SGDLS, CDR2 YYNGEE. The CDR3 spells CASSATGGNTEAFF. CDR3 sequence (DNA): TGTGCCAGCAGCGCGACAGGGGGGAACACTGAAGCTTTCTTT.

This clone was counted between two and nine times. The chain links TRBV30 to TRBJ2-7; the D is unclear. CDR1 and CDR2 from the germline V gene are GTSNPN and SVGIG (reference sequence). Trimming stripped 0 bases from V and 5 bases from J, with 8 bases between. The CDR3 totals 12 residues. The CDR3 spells CAWSVKGDEQYF. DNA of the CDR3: TGTGCCTGGAGTGTGAAGGGCGACGAGCAGTACTTC.

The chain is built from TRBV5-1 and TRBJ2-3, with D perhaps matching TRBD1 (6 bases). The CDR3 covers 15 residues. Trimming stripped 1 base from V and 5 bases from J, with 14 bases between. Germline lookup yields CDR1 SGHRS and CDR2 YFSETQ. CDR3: CASSLTAGVVDTQYF. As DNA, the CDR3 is TGCGCCAGCAGCTTGACGGCAGGGGTGGTAGATACGCAGTATTTT.

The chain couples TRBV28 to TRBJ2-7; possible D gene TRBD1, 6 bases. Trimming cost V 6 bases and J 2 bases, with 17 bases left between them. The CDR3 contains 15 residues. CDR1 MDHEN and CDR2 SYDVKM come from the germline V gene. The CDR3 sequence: CASRAWGEGAYEQYF. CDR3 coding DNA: TGTGCCAGCAGGGCGTGGGGCGAGGGGGCCTACGAGCAGTACTTC.

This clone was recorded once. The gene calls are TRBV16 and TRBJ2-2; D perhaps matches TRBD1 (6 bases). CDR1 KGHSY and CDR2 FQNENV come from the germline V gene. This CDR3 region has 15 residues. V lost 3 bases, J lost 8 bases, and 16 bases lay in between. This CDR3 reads CASSHSGTLKGELFF. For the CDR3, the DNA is TGTGCCAGCAGCCACTCCGGGACACTGAAAGGGGAGCTGTTTTTT. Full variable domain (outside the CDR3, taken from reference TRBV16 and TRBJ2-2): GEEVAQTPKHLVRGEGQKAKLYCAPIKGHSYVFWYQQVLKNEFKFLISFQNENVFDETGMPKERFSAKCLPNSPCSLEIQATKLEDSAVYFCASSHSGTLKGELFFGEGSRLTVL.

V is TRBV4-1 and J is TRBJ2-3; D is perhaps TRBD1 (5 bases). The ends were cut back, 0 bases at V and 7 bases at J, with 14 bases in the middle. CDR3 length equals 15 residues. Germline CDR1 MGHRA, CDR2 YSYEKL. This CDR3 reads CASSQDLGRPNTQYF. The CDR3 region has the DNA TGCGCCAGCAGCCAAGATCTGGGGCGACCCAATACGCAGTATTTT.

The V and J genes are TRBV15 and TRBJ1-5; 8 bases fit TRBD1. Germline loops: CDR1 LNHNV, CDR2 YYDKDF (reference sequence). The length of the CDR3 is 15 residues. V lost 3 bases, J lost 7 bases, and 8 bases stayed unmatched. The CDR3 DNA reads TGTGCCACCAGCAGGGACAGGGAAATAGTCCAGCCCCAGCATTTT. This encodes CATSRDREIVQPQHF.

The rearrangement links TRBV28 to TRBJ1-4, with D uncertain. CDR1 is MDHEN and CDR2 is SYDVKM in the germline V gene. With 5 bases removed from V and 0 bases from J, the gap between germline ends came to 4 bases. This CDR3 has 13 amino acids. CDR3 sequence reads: CASSRATNEKLFF. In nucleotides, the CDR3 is TGTGCCAGCAGTCGCGCAACTAATGAAAAACTGTTTTTT.

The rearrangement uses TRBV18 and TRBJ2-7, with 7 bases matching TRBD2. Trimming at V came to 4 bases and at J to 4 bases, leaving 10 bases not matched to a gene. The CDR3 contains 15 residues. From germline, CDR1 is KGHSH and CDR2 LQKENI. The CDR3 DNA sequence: TGTGCCAGCTCACATCGTGCGCGGGAGAAATACGAGCAGTACTTC. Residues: CASSHRAREKYEQYF.

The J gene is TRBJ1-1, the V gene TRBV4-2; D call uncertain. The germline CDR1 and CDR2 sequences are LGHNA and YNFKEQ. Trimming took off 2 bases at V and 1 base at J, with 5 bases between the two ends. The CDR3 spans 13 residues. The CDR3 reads CASSQMGNTEAFF. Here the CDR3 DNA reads TGTGCCAGCAGCCAAATGGGGAACACTGAAGCTTTCTTT.

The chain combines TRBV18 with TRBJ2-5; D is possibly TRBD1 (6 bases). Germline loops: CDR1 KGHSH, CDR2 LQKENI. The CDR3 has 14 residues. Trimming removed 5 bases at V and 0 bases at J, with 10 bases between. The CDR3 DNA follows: TGTGCCAGCTCAGCCGGGACATACCAAGAGACCCAGTACTTC. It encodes CASSAGTYQETQYF.

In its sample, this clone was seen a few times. The CDR3 spells CASSEGGRGQPQHF. Here the CDR3 DNA reads TGTGCCAGCAGTGAAGGGGGGCGAGGGCAGCCCCAGCATTTT. The chain has TRBV6-1 and TRBJ1-5, with D possibly being TRBD1 (6 bases). Germline V lookup: CDR1 MNHNS, CDR2 SASEGT. CDR3 length: 14 residues. Between the trimmed V and J ends, which lost 1 base and 7 bases, there was a span of 11 bases.

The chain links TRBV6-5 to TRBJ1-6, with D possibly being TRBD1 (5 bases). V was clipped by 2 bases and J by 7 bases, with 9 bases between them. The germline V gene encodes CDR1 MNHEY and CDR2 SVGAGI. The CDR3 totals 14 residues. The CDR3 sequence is CASSYLGDNSPLHF. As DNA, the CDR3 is TGTGCCAGCAGTTACCTAGGGGACAATTCACCCCTCCACTTT.

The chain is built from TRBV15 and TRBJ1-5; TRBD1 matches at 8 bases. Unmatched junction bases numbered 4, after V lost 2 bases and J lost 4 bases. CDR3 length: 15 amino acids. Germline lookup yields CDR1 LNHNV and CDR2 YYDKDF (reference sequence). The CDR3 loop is CATSRPTGGNQPQHF. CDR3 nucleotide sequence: TGTGCCACCAGCAGACCCACAGGGGGAAATCAGCCCCAGCATTTT.

The CDR3 sequence is CASRTNRGSYNEQFF. Written as DNA, the CDR3 is TGTGCCAGCAGGACGAACAGGGGCTCCTACAATGAGCAGTTCTTC. This chain connects TRBV2 to TRBJ2-1; 7 nucleotides match TRBD1. Germline-derived CDR1 and CDR2 are SNHLY and FYNNEI. The trim removed 6 bases at V and 0 bases at J, leaving 5 bases unmatched. The CDR3 length is 15 residues.

The CDR3 DNA sequence: TGTGCCAGCAGCTCGATCCGAAATAACAGGGTACGGGTTAACTATGGCTACACCTTC. It yields the protein CASSSIRNNRVRVNYGYTF. V is TRBV11-2 and J is TRBJ1-2; D may be TRBD1 (6 bases). Germline V gene sequence: CDR1 SGHAT, CDR2 FQNNGV. The germline V and J ends were trimmed by 4 bases and 1 base, with 25 bases remaining between them. This CDR3 has 19 amino acids.

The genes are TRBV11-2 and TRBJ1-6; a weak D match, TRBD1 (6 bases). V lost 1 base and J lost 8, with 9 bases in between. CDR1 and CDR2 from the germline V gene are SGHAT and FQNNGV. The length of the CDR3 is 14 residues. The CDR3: CASSLVQGYSPLHF. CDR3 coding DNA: TGTGCCAGCAGCTTAGTACAGGGATATTCACCCCTCCACTTT.

This chain's CDR3 is CASSASDLYEQYF. The CDR3 DNA sequence: TGTGCCAGTAGTGCCTCGGACCTCTACGAGCAGTACTTC. V gene TRBV19 combines with J gene TRBJ2-7, with D uncertain. The CDR3 consists of 13 residues. Germline values: CDR1 LNHDA, CDR2 SQIVND (reference sequence). Trimming cost V 5 bases and J 3 bases, with 11 bases left between them.

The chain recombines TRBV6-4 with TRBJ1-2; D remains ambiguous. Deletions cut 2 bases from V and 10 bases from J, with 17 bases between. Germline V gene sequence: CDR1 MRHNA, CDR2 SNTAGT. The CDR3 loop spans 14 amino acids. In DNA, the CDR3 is TGTGCCAGCAGTGACAGATCGGCAGGAAAGCCCTACACCTTC. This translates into CASSDRSAGKPYTF.

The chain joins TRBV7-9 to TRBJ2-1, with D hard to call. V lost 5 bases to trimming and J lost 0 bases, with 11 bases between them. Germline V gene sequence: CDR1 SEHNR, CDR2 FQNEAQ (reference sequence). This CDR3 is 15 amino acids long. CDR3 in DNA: TGTGCCAGCAGCATAAGCAGAAGCTCCTACAATGAGCAGTTCTTC. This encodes CASSISRSSYNEQFF.

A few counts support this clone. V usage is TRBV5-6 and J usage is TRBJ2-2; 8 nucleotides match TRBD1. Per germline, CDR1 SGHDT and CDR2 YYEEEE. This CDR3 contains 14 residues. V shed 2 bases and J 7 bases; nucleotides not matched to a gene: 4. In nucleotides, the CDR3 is TGTGCCAGCAGCTTACAGGGGGATGACGGGGAGCTGTTTTTT. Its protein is CASSLQGDDGELFF. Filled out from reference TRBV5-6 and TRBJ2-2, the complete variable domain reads DAGVTQSPTHLIKTRGQQVTLRCSPKSGHDTVSWYQQALGQGPQFIFQYYEEEERQRGNFPDRFSGHQFPNYSSELNVNALLLGDSALYLCASSLQGDDGELFFGEGSRLTVL.

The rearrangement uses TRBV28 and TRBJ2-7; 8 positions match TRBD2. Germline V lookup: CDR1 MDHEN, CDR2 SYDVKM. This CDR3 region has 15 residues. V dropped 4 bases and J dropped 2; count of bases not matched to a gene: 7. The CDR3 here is CASSSHREGAYEQYF. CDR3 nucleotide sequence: TGTGCCAGCAGTTCCCATCGGGAGGGGGCCTACGAGCAGTACTTC. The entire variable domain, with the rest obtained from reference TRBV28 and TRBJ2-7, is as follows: DVKVTQSSRYLVKRTGEKVFLECVQDMDHENMFWYRQDPGLGLRLIYFSYDVKMKEKGDIPEGYSVSREKKERFSLILESASTNQTSMYLCASSSHREGAYEQYFGPGTRLTVT.

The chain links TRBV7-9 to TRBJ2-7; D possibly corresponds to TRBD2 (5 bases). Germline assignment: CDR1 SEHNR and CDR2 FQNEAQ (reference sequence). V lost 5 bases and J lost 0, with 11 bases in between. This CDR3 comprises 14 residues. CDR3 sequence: CASSRGLDSYEQYF. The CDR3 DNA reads TGTGCCAGCAGCCGAGGACTGGACTCCTACGAGCAGTACTTC.